A selection of T cell receptor beta chains follows, all from one sample in a study of shared clonotypes between healthy human individuals. The repertoire was sequenced with immunoSEQ multiplex PCR; TCRdb's copy has only in-frame clones and lacks some. The table has 950,000 to 1,100,000 clones, 75% to 85% seen once; the top ten hold 0.55% to 0.7%. The sample taken for sequencing was memory CD4+ T cells from PBMCs. These receptors all come from a man between 18 and 29 years old in good health. Some clones in this sample may be carry-over from other donors' samples. CDR3s leave out the opening cysteine and the closing phenylalanine or tryptophan. Only some rows state a clone size, as once, few, many or a class for expanded clones.

size	J	V	CDR3
.	TRBJ2-7	TRBV18	ASSPPTSIEQY
.	TRBJ2-3	TRBV5-1	ASSLLLGLAGADTQY
.	TRBJ2-7	TRBV7-9	ASSLWSEQY
.	TRBJ1-5	TRBV28	ASSQNQPQH
.	TRBJ1-1	TRBV10-3	AISERGAVSTEAF
.	TRBJ1-2	TRBV18	ASSPVVRQGDYGYT
.	TRBJ2-3	TRBV2	ASKGLIVDTQY
.	TRBJ2-6	TRBV4-1	ASSRLVSGANVLT
.	TRBJ2-1	TRBV18	ASTLEVEQF
.	TRBJ2-3	TRBV27	ASSSLETDTQY
.	TRBJ2-3	TRBV4-2	ASSQEVDTQY
few	TRBJ2-1	TRBV5-1	ASSLIQGDYNEQF
.	TRBJ2-7	TRBV7-6	ASSPALGTSFEQY
.	TRBJ2-5	TRBV5-1	ASSLGGQYQETQY
.	TRBJ2-1	TRBV18	ASSPGLAGANEQF
few	TRBJ2-1	TRBV4-3	ASSQDAPTSGRIDEQF
.	TRBJ2-1	TRBV14	ASSSGRYNEQF
.	TRBJ2-1	TRBV7-9	ASSLLTSGRDSYNEQF
many	TRBJ2-3	TRBV5-1	ASSPQSGRESDTQY
once	TRBJ2-7	TRBV28	ASSSVSGQGWYEQY
.	TRBJ1-1	TRBV27	ASSSRREGNTEAF
few	TRBJ1-1	TRBV30	AWGGTTEAF
few	TRBJ1-1	TRBV29-1	SVERQGGTEAF
.	TRBJ2-5	TRBV5-4	ASSLMGNLQETQY
.	TRBJ2-1	TRBV5-5	ASSFGLSFEGQQF
.	TRBJ1-1	TRBV5-6	ASSLSLRDREIAF